This T cell receptor beta chain is drawn from a study of cytomegalovirus exposure and HLA in healthy donors. Notes on the study in general: According to a later analysis, donors in an Asian-associated ancestry cluster reportedly had fewer N-insertions than the roughly 670-donor mean.

Of note for this clone: Its specificity is unknown.

The PCR employed 60 Vbeta primers together with 13 Jbeta primers. Libraries were prepared by immunoSEQ multiplex PCR; TCRdb keeps only in-frame clonotypes and omits some of them. Of approximately 200,000 clones in the sample, around 78% were seen once. The CDR3 spans 14 residues. Germline V lookup: CDR1 PRHDT, CDR2 FYEKMQ (reference sequence). The sample was PBMCs. The rearrangement links TRBV13 to TRBJ2-5; 7 nucleotides line up with TRBD2. The DNA end is more similar to TRBJ2-7, so the J call may be wrong. The TCR comes from a man aged 30 to 39 in good health and CMV-seronegative. The CDR3 nucleotides read TGTGCCAGCAGCTCTCCCGGGACTACCTACGAGCAGTACTTC. This encodes CASSSPGTTYEQYF.